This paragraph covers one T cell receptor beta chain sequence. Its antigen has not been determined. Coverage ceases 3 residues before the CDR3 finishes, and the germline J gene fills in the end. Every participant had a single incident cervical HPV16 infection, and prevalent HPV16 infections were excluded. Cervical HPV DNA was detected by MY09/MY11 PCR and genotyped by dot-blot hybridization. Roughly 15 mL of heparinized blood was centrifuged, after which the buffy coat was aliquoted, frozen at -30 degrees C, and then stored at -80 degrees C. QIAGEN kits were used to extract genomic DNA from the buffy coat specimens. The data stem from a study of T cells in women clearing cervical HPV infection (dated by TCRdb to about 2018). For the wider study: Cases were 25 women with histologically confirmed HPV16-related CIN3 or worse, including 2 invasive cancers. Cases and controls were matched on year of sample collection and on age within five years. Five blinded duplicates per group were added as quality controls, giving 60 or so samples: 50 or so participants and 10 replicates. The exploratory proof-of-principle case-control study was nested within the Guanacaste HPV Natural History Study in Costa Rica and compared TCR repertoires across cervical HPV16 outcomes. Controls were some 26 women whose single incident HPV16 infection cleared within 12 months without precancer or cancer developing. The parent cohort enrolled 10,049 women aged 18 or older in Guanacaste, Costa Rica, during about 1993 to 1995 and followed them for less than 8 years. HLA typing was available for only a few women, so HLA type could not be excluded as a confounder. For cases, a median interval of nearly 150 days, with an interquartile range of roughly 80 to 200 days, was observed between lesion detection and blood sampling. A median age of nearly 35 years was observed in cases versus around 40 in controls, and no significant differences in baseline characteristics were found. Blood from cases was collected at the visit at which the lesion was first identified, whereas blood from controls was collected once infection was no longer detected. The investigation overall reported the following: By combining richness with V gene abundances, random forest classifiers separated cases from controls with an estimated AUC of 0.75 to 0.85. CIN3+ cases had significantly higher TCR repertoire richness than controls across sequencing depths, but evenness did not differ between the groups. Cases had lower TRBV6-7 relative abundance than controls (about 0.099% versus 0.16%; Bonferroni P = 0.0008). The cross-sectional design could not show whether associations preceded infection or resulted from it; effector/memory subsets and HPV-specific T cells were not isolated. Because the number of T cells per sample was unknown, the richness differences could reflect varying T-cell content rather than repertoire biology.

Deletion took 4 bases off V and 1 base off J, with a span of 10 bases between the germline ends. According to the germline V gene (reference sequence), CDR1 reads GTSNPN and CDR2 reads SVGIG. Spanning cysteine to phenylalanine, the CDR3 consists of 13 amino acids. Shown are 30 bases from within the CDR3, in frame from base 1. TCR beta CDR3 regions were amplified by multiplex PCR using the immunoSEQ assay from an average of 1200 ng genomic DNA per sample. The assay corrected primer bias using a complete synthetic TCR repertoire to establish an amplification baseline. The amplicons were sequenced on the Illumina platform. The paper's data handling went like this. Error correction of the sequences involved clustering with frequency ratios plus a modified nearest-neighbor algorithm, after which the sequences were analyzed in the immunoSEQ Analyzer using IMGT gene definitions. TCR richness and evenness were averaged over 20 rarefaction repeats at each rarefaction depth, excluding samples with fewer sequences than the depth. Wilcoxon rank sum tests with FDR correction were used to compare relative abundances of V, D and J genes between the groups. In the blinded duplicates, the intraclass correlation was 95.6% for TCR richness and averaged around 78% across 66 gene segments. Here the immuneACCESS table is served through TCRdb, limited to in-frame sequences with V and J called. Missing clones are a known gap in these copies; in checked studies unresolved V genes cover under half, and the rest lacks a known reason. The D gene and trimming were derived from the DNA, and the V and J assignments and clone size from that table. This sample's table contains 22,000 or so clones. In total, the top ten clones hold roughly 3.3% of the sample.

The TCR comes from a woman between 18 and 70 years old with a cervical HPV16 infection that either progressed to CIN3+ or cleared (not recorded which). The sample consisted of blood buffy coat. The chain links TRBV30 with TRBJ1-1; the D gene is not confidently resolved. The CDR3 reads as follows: CAWNGLANTEAFF. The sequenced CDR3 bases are TGTGCCTGGAATGGACTGGCGAACACTGAA.